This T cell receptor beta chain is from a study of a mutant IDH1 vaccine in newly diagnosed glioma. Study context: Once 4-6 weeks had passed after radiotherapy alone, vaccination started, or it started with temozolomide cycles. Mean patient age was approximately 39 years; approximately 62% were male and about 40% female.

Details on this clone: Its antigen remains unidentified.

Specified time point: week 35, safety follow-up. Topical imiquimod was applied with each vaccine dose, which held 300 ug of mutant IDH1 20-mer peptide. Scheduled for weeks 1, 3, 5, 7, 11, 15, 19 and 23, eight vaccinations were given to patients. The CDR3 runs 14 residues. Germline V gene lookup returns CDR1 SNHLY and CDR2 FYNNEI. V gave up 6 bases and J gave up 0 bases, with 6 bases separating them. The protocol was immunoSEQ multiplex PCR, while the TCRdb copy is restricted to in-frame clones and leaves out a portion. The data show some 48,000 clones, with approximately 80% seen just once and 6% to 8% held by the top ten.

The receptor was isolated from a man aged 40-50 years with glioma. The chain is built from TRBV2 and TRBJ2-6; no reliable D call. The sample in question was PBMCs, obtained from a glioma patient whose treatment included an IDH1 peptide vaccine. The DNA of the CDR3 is TGTGCCAGCAGGTCTAGCTCTGGGGCCAACGTCCTGACTTTC. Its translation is CASRSSSGANVLTF.